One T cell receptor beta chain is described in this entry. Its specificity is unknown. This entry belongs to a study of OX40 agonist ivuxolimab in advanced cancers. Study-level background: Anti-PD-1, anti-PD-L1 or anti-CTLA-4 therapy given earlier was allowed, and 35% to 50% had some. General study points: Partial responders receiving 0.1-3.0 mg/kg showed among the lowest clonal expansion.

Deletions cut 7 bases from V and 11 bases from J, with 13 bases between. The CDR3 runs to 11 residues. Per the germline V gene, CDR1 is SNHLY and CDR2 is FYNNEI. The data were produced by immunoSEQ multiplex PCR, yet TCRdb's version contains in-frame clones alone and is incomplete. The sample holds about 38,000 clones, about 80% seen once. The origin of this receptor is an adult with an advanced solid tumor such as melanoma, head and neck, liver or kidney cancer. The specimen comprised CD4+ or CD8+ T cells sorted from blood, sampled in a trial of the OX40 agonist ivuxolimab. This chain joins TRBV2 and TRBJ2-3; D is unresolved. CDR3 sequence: CASTPDLWQYF. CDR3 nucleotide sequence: TGTGCCAGCACCCCAGACTTGTGGCAGTATTTT.